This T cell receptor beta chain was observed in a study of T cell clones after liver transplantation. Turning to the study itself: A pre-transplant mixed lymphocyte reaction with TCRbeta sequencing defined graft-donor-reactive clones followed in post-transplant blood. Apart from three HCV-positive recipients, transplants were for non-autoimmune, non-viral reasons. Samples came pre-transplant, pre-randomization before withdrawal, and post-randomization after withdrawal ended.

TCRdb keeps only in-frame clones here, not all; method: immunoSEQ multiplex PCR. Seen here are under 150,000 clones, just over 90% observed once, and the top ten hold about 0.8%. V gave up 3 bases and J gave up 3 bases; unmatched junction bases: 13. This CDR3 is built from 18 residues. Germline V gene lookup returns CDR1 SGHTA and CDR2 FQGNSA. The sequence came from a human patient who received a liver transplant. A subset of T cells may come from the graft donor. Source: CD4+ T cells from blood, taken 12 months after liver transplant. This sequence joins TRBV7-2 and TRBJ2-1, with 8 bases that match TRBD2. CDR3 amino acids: CASSFGLAGIGFYNEQFF. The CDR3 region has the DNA TGTGCCAGCAGCTTCGGCCTAGCGGGTATTGGTTTCTACAATGAGCAGTTCTTC.